Below are 14 T cell receptor beta chains sequenced from a single sample in a study of T cell clones after liver transplantation. Profiled with immunoSEQ multiplex PCR; TCRdb holds only in-frame clones, not every one. Seen here are approximately 19,000 clones, 80% observed once, and the top ten hold about a third. The source material was CD8+ T cells from blood, sampled less than 50 months after liver transplant. The receptors here all came from a human patient who received a liver transplant. Some of the T cells may derive from the graft donor.

The genes are TRBV7-9 and TRBJ2-5; 8 nucleotides align to TRBD2. Germline V gene sequence: CDR1 SEHNR, CDR2 FQNEAQ (reference sequence). The CDR3 extends over 13 amino acids. The V segment lost 8 bases and the J segment 5 bases; nucleotides outside the gene matches: 7. As DNA, the CDR3 is TGTGCCAGCTCGGGACTAGTGGGGGAGACCCAGTACTTC. Its protein is CASSGLVGETQYF.

The rearrangement uses TRBV7-6 and TRBJ2-2, with 9 bases aligning to TRBD2. J gave up 4 bases and V 3 bases, and 12 bases lay outside the gene matches. Per the germline V gene, CDR1 is SGHVS and CDR2 is FNYEAQ. CDR3 length equals 18 residues. The CDR3 region is CASSLAALAGGPTGELFF. CDR3 in DNA: TGTGCCAGCAGCTTGGCCGCTCTGGCGGGGGGGCCCACCGGGGAGCTGTTTTTT.

This chain uses TRBV5-8 with TRBJ1-5; 9 nucleotides match TRBD1. The CDR3 is 15 amino acids. Per the germline V gene, CDR1 is SGHTS and CDR2 is YDEGEE. J lost 6 bases, V lost 4 bases, and 8 bases had no gene match. The CDR3 protein is CASSNRDRDVQPQHF. The CDR3 DNA sequence: TGTGCCAGCAGCAACCGGGACAGGGACGTTCAGCCCCAGCATTTT.

V is TRBV4-1 and J is TRBJ2-1; D remains unclear. The germline gives CDR1 MGHRA, CDR2 YSYEKL. This CDR3 contains 15 residues. The V and J ends lost 0 bases and 1 base respectively, with 7 bases between them. This CDR3 is CASSQDRLSYNEQFF. The CDR3 DNA reads as TGCGCCAGCAGCCAAGATAGGCTGTCCTACAATGAGCAGTTCTTC.

The chain carries TRBV4-1 and TRBJ1-2; 7 bases agree with TRBD1. V dropped 1 base and J dropped 8; count of bases not matched to a gene: 10. This CDR3 region has 15 residues. Germline V gene lookup returns CDR1 MGHRA and CDR2 YSYEKL. The CDR3 nucleotides read TGCGCCAGCAGCCAAGTTGAAGGGGGCGCGGAGGGCTACACCTTC. Translated: CASSQVEGGAEGYTF.

V is TRBV28 and J is TRBJ2-5, with TRBD1 as a possible D gene (6 bases). Per the germline V gene, CDR1 is MDHEN and CDR2 is SYDVKM. The CDR3 runs to 15 residues. The V gene lost 7 bases and the J gene lost 4 bases, with 19 bases spanning the gap. The CDR3 is CASIPLSGQGETQYF. The CDR3 region has the DNA TGTGCCAGCATCCCTTTATCGGGACAAGGAGAGACCCAGTACTTC.

The chain couples TRBV2 to TRBJ2-3; tentatively, D is TRBD1 or TRBD2 (5 bases each). This CDR3 is built from 16 residues. V was clipped by 0 bases and J by 0 bases, with 10 bases between them. Germline CDR1 is SNHLY and CDR2 is FYNNEI. CDR3 region: CASSEAGVRSTDTQYF. The CDR3 DNA is TGTGCCAGCAGTGAAGCGGGGGTTCGAAGCACAGATACGCAGTATTTT.

The V and J genes are TRBV5-6 and TRBJ2-7; 10 nucleotides match TRBD1. This CDR3 comprises 13 residues. V lost 3 bases and J lost 4; bases outside the gene matches: 1. Germline V gene lookup returns CDR1 SGHDT and CDR2 YYEEEE. The CDR3 nucleotides read TGTGCCAGCAGCTGGGACAGGGGATACGAGCAGTACTTC. Amino acids: CASSWDRGYEQYF.

V gene TRBV7-9 combines with J gene TRBJ2-7; TRBD1 might be the D (6 bases). CDR3 size: 18 residues. Between the trimmed V and J ends, which lost 4 bases and 7 bases, there was a span of 29 bases. Germline loops: CDR1 SEHNR, CDR2 FQNEAQ (reference sequence). The DNA for the CDR3 is TGTGCCAGCAGCTCGAGGACGTATTCGGACAGACCTACAGAGGAGCAGTACTTC. Protein product: CASSSRTYSDRPTEEQYF.

The chain joins TRBV27 to TRBJ2-7, with 11 nucleotides matching TRBD2. V was clipped by 3 bases and J by 5 bases; unmatched bases: 9. Germline CDR1 and CDR2: MNHEY and SMNVEV (reference sequence). The CDR3 runs 16 residues. CDR3 region: CASSFTSGGTPDEQYF. DNA of the CDR3: TGTGCCAGCAGTTTTACTAGCGGGGGCACCCCGGACGAGCAGTACTTC.

The rearrangement joins TRBV9 to TRBJ2-3, with D perhaps matching TRBD1 or TRBD2 (5 bases each). The V and J ends lost 4 bases and 3 bases respectively, with 15 bases between them. This CDR3 is 15 amino acids long. Germline loops: CDR1 SGDLS, CDR2 YYNGEE. The CDR3 protein is CASSSGPLGTDTQYF. DNA for the CDR3: TGTGCCAGCAGCTCGGGGCCCCTGGGGACAGATACGCAGTATTTT.

As regards this clone: No DNA is shown, since the ends of the CDR3 on it are uncertain; the CDR3 is the one TCRdb lists. The V call is TRBV27, the J call TRBJ2-1. The CDR3 region is 15 residues in length, termini included. CDR1 is MNHEY, CDR2 SMNVEV, per germline (reference sequence). The CDR3 reads CASSFLAGGDNEQFF.

The V gene is TRBV5-4, the J gene TRBJ2-7; D might be TRBD1 (5 bases). This CDR3 comprises 14 residues. The germline gives CDR1 SGHNT, CDR2 YYREEE (reference sequence). Between the trimmed V and J ends, which lost 3 bases and 3 bases, there was a span of 13 bases. CDR3 in DNA: TGTGCCAGCAGCTCGACAGTAGGCTACTACGAGCAGTACTTC. Its protein is CASSSTVGYYEQYF.

This clone turned up a few times. The V call is TRBV2, the J call TRBJ2-7; D remains unclear. This CDR3 has 10 residues. Trimming removed 8 bases at V and 6 bases at J, with 8 bases between. Per germline, CDR1 SNHLY and CDR2 FYNNEI. The CDR3 DNA reads TGTGCCAGCGAAGGGCTCGAGCAGTACTTC. This encodes CASEGLEQYF. The full variable domain, rest sourced from reference TRBV2 and TRBJ2-7, is EPEVTQTPSHQVTQMGQEVILRCVPISNHLYFYWYRQILGQKVEFLVSFYNNEISEKSEIFDDQFSVERPDGSNFTLKIRSTKLEDSAMYFCASEGLEQYFGPGTRLTVT.